The T cell receptor beta chain under discussion was sequenced for a study of blood T cell repertoires in COVID-19. Whole-study context: Some COVID-19 samples were acute and others convalescent; all came from the United States, Italy and Spain. Sample material is recorded as cDNA or gDNA derived from T cells, B-cell-depleted T cells, or PBMCs.

As handled by the study authors: Scientists estimated how many nucleated cells there were by amplifying reference gene primers. Assay used: immunoSEQ multiplex PCR; TCRdb lists only in-frame clones, some missing. The V and J calls and clone size were taken over from that table, and D and trimming were inferred from the DNA. Of approximately 110,000 clones in the sample, 81% were seen once. This CDR3 region has 16 residues. Germline lookup yields CDR1 WSHSY and CDR2 SAAADI. J was trimmed by 4 bases and V by 5 bases; bases with no gene match: 9. The receptor was isolated from a man aged 50-60 years with acute or convalescent COVID-19. The specimen was peripheral blood. The chain links TRBV10-2 to TRBJ1-4; 8 bases fit TRBD1. This CDR3 reads CASSSIRTGFNEKLFF. CDR3 sequence (DNA): TGCGCCAGCAGTTCCATCCGGACAGGGTTTAATGAAAAACTGTTTTTT.